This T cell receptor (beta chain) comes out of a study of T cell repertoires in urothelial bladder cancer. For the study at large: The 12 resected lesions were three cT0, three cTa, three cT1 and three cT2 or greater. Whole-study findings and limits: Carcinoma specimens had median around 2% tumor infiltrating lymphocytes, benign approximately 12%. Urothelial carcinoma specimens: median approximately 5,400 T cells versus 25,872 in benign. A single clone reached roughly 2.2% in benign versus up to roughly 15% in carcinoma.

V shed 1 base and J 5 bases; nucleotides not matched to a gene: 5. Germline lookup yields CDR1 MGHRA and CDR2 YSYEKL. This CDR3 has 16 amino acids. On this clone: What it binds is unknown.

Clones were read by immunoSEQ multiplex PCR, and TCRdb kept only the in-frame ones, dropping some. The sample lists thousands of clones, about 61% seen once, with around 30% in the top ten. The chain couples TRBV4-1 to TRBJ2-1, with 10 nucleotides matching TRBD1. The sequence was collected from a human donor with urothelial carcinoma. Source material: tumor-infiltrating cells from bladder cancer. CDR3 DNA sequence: TGCGCCAGCAGCCAAGTCCTGGGACAGGGGCACAATGAGCAGTTCTTC. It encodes CASSQVLGQGHNEQFF.